The rows below give T cell receptor beta chains drawn from one sample of a study of CD8+CD57+ T cells in acquired aplastic anemia. TCRdb passed the reads through MiXCR, listing each CDR3 protein once. The data hold some 92,000 distinct CDR3 sequences, with roughly 70% observed a single time. The sequenced material came from sorted CD4+, CD8+, or CD8+CD57+ T cells (not recorded which) from PBMCs. The receptors were gathered from a human donor with aplastic anemia. Both conserved end residues are part of each CDR3. The D gene is left open where the match is weak. Clone size is not always given. Where it is, it says once, few, many or a class for expanded clones.

D gene: -
J gene: TRBJ2-7
clone size: once
V gene: TRBV2
CDR3 protein: CASNGGSGRGIDEQYF
CDR3 DNA: TGTGCCAGCAACGGGGGCTCGGGCAGGGGGATCGACGAGCAGTACTTC

D gene: -
J gene: TRBJ1-3
clone size: -
V gene: TRBV20-1
CDR3 protein: CSAIQRPSSGNTIYF
CDR3 DNA: TGCAGTGCTATACAGAGACCGAGCTCTGGAAACACCATATATTTT

D gene: -
J gene: TRBJ2-2
clone size: -
V gene: TRBV24-1
CDR3 protein: CATSVARGSGELFF
CDR3 DNA: TGTGCCACCAGTGTGGCTAGGGGGAGCGGGGAGCTGTTTTTT

D gene: -
J gene: TRBJ2-2
clone size: -
V gene: TRBV5-4
CDR3 protein: CASSFGLADTGELFF
CDR3 DNA: TGTGCCAGCAGCTTTGGGCTAGCAGACACCGGGGAGCTGTTTTTT

D gene: TRBD2
J gene: TRBJ2-7
clone size: -
V gene: TRBV20-1
CDR3 protein: CSARRLAEHYEQYF
CDR3 DNA: TGCAGTGCTAGGAGACTAGCGGAGCACTACGAGCAGTACTTC

D gene: TRBD1
J gene: TRBJ1-1
clone size: -
V gene: TRBV7-9
CDR3 protein: CASSLTGGSLEAFF
CDR3 DNA: TGTGCCAGCAGCTTAACAGGGGGCTCCCTTGAAGCTTTCTTT

D gene: TRBD1
J gene: TRBJ1-2
clone size: -
V gene: TRBV24-1
CDR3 protein: CATSDFRGAGYTF
CDR3 DNA: TGTGCCACCAGTGATTTCAGGGGGGCTGGCTACACCTTC

D gene: -
J gene: TRBJ1-2
clone size: -
V gene: TRBV10-3
CDR3 protein: CAISPQGYYGYTF
CDR3 DNA: TGTGCCATCAGCCCACAGGGATACTATGGCTACACCTTC

D gene: -
J gene: TRBJ2-5
clone size: -
V gene: TRBV24-1
CDR3 protein: CATSDRRQGPETQYF
CDR3 DNA: TGTGCCACCAGTGACCGCCGGCAGGGGCCAGAGACCCAGTACTTC

D gene: -
J gene: TRBJ2-3
clone size: few
V gene: TRBV20-1
CDR3 protein: CSARDTGLDTQYF
CDR3 DNA: TGCAGTGCTAGAGATACGGGTCTAGATACGCAGTATTTT

D gene: -
J gene: TRBJ1-1
clone size: -
V gene: TRBV20-1
CDR3 protein: CSARDTVSLAEAFF
CDR3 DNA: TGCAGTGCTAGAGATACCGTCTCCCTAGCTGAAGCTTTCTTT

D gene: -
J gene: TRBJ1-3
clone size: -
V gene: TRBV2
CDR3 protein: CASKTDGNTIYF
CDR3 DNA: TGTGCCAGCAAAACCGATGGAAACACCATATATTTT

D gene: TRBD1
J gene: TRBJ2-7
clone size: once
V gene: TRBV29-1
CDR3 protein: CSVAGGGSYEQYF
CDR3 DNA: TGCAGCGTTGCAGGGGGCGGGTCCTACGAGCAGTACTTC

D gene: TRBD1
J gene: TRBJ1-2
clone size: few
V gene: TRBV10-3
CDR3 protein: CAISESDRGYGYTF
CDR3 DNA: TGTGCCATCAGTGAGTCGGACAGGGGGTATGGCTACACCTTC

D gene: TRBD2
J gene: TRBJ2-7
clone size: -
V gene: TRBV20-1
CDR3 protein: CSARPGTRVAEQYF
CDR3 DNA: TGCAGTGCTAGGCCCGGGACTAGAGTCGCCGAGCAGTACTTC

D gene: -
J gene: TRBJ2-2
clone size: -
V gene: TRBV15
CDR3 protein: CATSGGYTGELFF
CDR3 DNA: TGTGCCACCAGCGGCGGATACACCGGGGAGCTGTTTTTT

D gene: -
J gene: TRBJ2-5
clone size: few
V gene: TRBV7-3
CDR3 protein: CASSAREGWGETQYF
CDR3 DNA: TGTGCCAGCAGCGCCCGCGAAGGTTGGGGGGAGACCCAGTACTTC

D gene: TRBD1
J gene: TRBJ2-7
clone size: -
V gene: TRBV19
CDR3 protein: CATKRQGAGEQYF
CDR3 DNA: TGTGCCACCAAGAGACAGGGGGCTGGGGAGCAGTACTTC

D gene: -
J gene: TRBJ1-3
clone size: -
V gene: TRBV2
CDR3 protein: CASSEWESGNTIYF
CDR3 DNA: TGTGCCAGCAGTGAGTGGGAGTCTGGAAACACCATATATTTT

D gene: -
J gene: TRBJ1-2
clone size: -
V gene: TRBV20-1
CDR3 protein: CSARGALGGYTF
CDR3 DNA: TGCAGTGCTAGGGGCGCCCTGGGTGGCTACACCTTC

D gene: -
J gene: TRBJ2-5
clone size: -
V gene: TRBV7-7
CDR3 protein: CASSVTLEETQYF
CDR3 DNA: TGTGCTAGCAGCGTGACCCTAGAGGAGACCCAGTACTTC

D gene: -
J gene: TRBJ2-7
clone size: -
V gene: TRBV7-9
CDR3 protein: CASSLGDGSSYEQYF
CDR3 DNA: TGTGCCAGCAGCTTAGGGGACGGAAGCTCCTACGAGCAGTACTTC

D gene: -
J gene: TRBJ2-3
clone size: -
V gene: TRBV11-2
CDR3 protein: CASSLGPRLSTDTQYF
CDR3 DNA: TGTGCCAGCAGCTTAGGACCGAGGCTAAGCACAGATACGCAGTATTTT

D gene: -
J gene: TRBJ1-2
clone size: -
V gene: TRBV2
CDR3 protein: CASSPLGLYGYTF
CDR3 DNA: TGTGCCAGCAGTCCGCTCGGTCTCTATGGCTACACCTTC

D gene: TRBD2
J gene: TRBJ2-7
clone size: -
V gene: TRBV19
CDR3 protein: CASSTGLAPAYEQYF
CDR3 DNA: TGTGCCAGTAGTACCGGACTAGCGCCCGCCTACGAGCAGTACTTC

D gene: TRBD2
J gene: TRBJ2-3
clone size: -
V gene: TRBV25-1
CDR3 protein: CASSSPGTSGTSSTDTQYF
CDR3 DNA: TGTGCCAGCAGTTCCCCCGGGACTAGCGGGACTTCTAGCACAGATACGCAGTATTTT

D gene: -
J gene: TRBJ2-5
clone size: -
V gene: TRBV24-1
CDR3 protein: CATSDAGTDQETQYF
CDR3 DNA: TGTGCCACCAGTGATGCCGGGACGGACCAAGAGACCCAGTACTTC

D gene: -
J gene: TRBJ2-7
clone size: once
V gene: TRBV7-6
CDR3 protein: CASSGQSYEQYF
CDR3 DNA: TGTGCCAGCAGCGGTCAGTCGTACGAGCAGTACTTC

D gene: -
J gene: TRBJ1-2
clone size: few
V gene: TRBV7-3
CDR3 protein: CASSLGTDGYTF
CDR3 DNA: TGTGCCAGCAGCTTAGGGACGGATGGCTACACCTTC

D gene: TRBD2
J gene: TRBJ2-7
clone size: -
V gene: TRBV7-9
CDR3 protein: CASSASTTSGLAGVSYEQYF
CDR3 DNA: TGTGCCAGCAGCGCTAGCACTACTTCTGGACTAGCGGGAGTCTCCTACGAGCAGTACTTC

D gene: -
J gene: TRBJ2-1
clone size: few
V gene: TRBV20-1
CDR3 protein: CSADRYNEQFF
CDR3 DNA: TGCAGTGCTGACAGGTACAATGAGCAGTTCTTC

D gene: -
J gene: TRBJ2-1
clone size: -
V gene: TRBV15
CDR3 protein: CATSGHSYNEQFF
CDR3 DNA: TGTGCCACCAGCGGACATAGTTACAATGAGCAGTTCTTC

D gene: TRBD1
J gene: TRBJ2-7
clone size: once
V gene: TRBV20-1
CDR3 protein: CSAETGTGAAEQYF
CDR3 DNA: TGCAGTGCTGAGACGGGGACAGGGGCAGCCGAGCAGTACTTC

D gene: -
J gene: TRBJ2-3
clone size: few
V gene: TRBV20-1
CDR3 protein: CSKGPSTQYF
CDR3 DNA: TGCAGTAAGGGGCCTTCTACGCAGTATTTT

D gene: TRBD1
J gene: TRBJ2-3
clone size: -
V gene: TRBV7-3
CDR3 protein: CASSKQGAGTDTQYF
CDR3 DNA: TGTGCCAGCAGCAAACAGGGGGCTGGCACAGATACGCAGTATTTT

D gene: TRBD1
J gene: TRBJ1-2
clone size: once
V gene: TRBV7-6
CDR3 protein: CASSSTGHGYTF
CDR3 DNA: TGTGCCAGCAGCTCGACAGGGCATGGCTACACCTTC

D gene: -
J gene: TRBJ1-1
clone size: -
V gene: TRBV4-2
CDR3 protein: CASSQGQFEAFF
CDR3 DNA: TGTGCCAGCAGCCAAGGACAGTTTGAAGCTTTCTTT

D gene: -
J gene: TRBJ1-2
clone size: many
V gene: TRBV7-9
CDR3 protein: CASSLSYGYTF
CDR3 DNA: TGTGCCAGCAGCCTTAGCTATGGCTACACCTTC

D gene: -
J gene: TRBJ1-1
clone size: -
V gene: TRBV24-1
CDR3 protein: CATSDSGNTEAFF
CDR3 DNA: TGTGCCACCAGTGATTCCGGGAACACTGAAGCTTTCTTT

D gene: TRBD1
J gene: TRBJ2-1
clone size: -
V gene: TRBV10-1
CDR3 protein: CASTDRGREQFF
CDR3 DNA: TGCGCCAGCACGGACAGGGGGCGTGAGCAGTTCTTC

D gene: TRBD1
J gene: TRBJ1-2
clone size: few
V gene: TRBV20-1
CDR3 protein: CSAWDRVSNYGYTF
CDR3 DNA: TGCAGTGCGTGGGACAGGGTGTCAAACTATGGCTACACCTTC

D gene: -
J gene: TRBJ2-5
clone size: -
V gene: TRBV6-5
CDR3 protein: CASSYSGPLGKTQYF
CDR3 DNA: TGTGCCAGCAGTTACTCTGGGCCCCTGGGGAAGACCCAGTACTTC

D gene: -
J gene: TRBJ2-1
clone size: -
V gene: TRBV7-9
CDR3 protein: CASSDGRHNEQFF
CDR3 DNA: TGTGCCAGCAGTGACGGGCGACACAATGAGCAGTTCTTC

D gene: TRBD1
J gene: TRBJ2-7
clone size: -
V gene: TRBV7-6
CDR3 protein: CASSLGTGRIHEQYF
CDR3 DNA: TGTGCCAGCAGCTTGGGGACAGGGAGGATCCACGAGCAGTACTTC

D gene: -
J gene: TRBJ1-4
clone size: many
V gene: TRBV19
CDR3 protein: CASSIGRPPREKLFF
CDR3 DNA: TGTGCCAGTAGCATCGGACGGCCCCCGCGGGAAAAACTGTTTTTT

D gene: -
J gene: TRBJ1-5
clone size: many
V gene: TRBV6-1
CDR3 protein: CASSEAPGEGNQPQHF
CDR3 DNA: TGTGCCAGCAGTGAAGCTCCAGGGGAGGGGAATCAGCCCCAGCATTTT